The clone carrying this T cell receptor (beta chain) appeared a few times. These data are taken from a study of identical twins. TCRdb ran MiXCR on the 5' RACE reads and lists one entry per CDR3 protein. The data contain approximately 470,000 distinct CDR3 sequences, approximately 14% of them singletons. The same sample was also studied in work on yellow fever vaccine responses in identical twins.

The specimen was CD4+ T cells sorted from blood. This sequence originates from a woman aged 18-29 years in good health.

This CDR3 is CSASTQRSSYEQYF. CDR3 sequence (DNA): TGCAGTGCTAGTACCCAGCGATCATCCTACGAGCAGTACTTC. The rearrangement uses TRBV20-1 and TRBJ2-7; no clear D gene. Per germline, CDR1 DFQATT and CDR2 SNEGSKA (reference sequence). Trimming shortened V by 3 bases and J by 1 base, and 13 bases separated the two germline ends. This CDR3 region has 14 residues.